These T cell receptor beta chains were read from a single sample in a study of blood T cell repertoires in COVID-19. Assay used: immunoSEQ multiplex PCR; TCRdb lists only in-frame clones, some missing. The sample yields 60,000 or so clones, 60% to 80% seen once. The sequenced sample consisted of peripheral blood. These receptors all come from a man aged 55 to 70 with acute or convalescent COVID-19. CDR3s include the opening cysteine and the closing phenylalanine or tryptophan. A D gene is named only where the DNA matches it firmly. Rows may omit the clone size; those that give it use once, few, many or a size class.

J gene | V gene | clone size | D gene | CDR3 DNA | CDR3 protein
TRBJ1-5 | TRBV4-1 | - | - | TGCGCCAGCAGCCCAAGGTCCGATTTAGGCGGCAGCAATCAGCCCCAGCATTTT | CASSPRSDLGGSNQPQHF
TRBJ2-3 | TRBV19 | - | - | TGTGCCAGTAGTATTGCCTACACAGATACGCAGTATTTT | CASSIAYTDTQYF
TRBJ2-6 | TRBV5-1 | - | - | TGCGCCAGCAGCACCGGGGTCACCTCTGGGGCCAACGTCCTGACTTTC | CASSTGVTSGANVLTF
TRBJ2-5 | TRBV7-3 | few | - | TGTGCCAGCAGCTCGACCCCGGCGGGGACCCAGTACTTC | CASSSTPAGTQYF
TRBJ2-3 | TRBV18 | - | - | TGTGCCAGCTCTCCGTATAGCACAGATACGCAGTATTTT | CASSPYSTDTQYF
TRBJ2-5 | TRBV11-2 | - | - | TGTGCCAGCAGCTTAGAAAGGGGCGTGGTGACCCAGTACTTC | CASSLERGVVTQYF
TRBJ1-1 | TRBV4-2 | - | TRBD1 | TGTGCCAGCAGCCAAGGGACAGGGGGCCCTGAAGCTTTCTTT | CASSQGTGGPEAFF
TRBJ2-6 | TRBV27 | - | - | TGTGCCAGCAGTTCGGCAGGGTGGTTCTCCGGTGGGGCCAACGTCCTGACTTTC | CASSSAGWFSGGANVLTF
TRBJ2-7 | TRBV6-5 | - | TRBD1 | TGTGCCAGCAGTCTACGGACAGGGCCCTACGAGCAGTACTTC | CASSLRTGPYEQYF
TRBJ2-2 | TRBV2 | few | - | TGTGCCAGCAGTTGGGGGGCCGGGGAGCTGTTTTTT | CASSWGAGELFF
TRBJ2-1 | TRBV5-1 | - | - | TGCGCCAGCACCTTGGAACCCGGAGGGGTGGCTGGCAATGAGCAGTTCTTC | CASTLEPGGVAGNEQFF
TRBJ1-3 | TRBV9 | - | - | TGTGCCAGCAGCGCACGACTGCCACACTCCTCTGGAAACACCATATATTTT | CASSARLPHSSGNTIYF
TRBJ2-4 | TRBV27 | - | TRBD1 | TGTGCCAGCAGTCCCTGGGACAGGGGGCGAGAGGCCAAAAACATTCAGTACTTC | CASSPWDRGREAKNIQYF
TRBJ2-5 | TRBV29-1 | - | TRBD1 | TGCAGCGTTGATTATCCCGGGACAGGGGGGACCCAGTACTTC | CSVDYPGTGGTQYF
TRBJ1-4 | TRBV18 | - | - | TGTGCCAGCTCGCCTTTATCGGGGCAGGGAGGTGAAAAACTGTTTTTT | CASSPLSGQGGEKLFF